This is a list of T cell receptor beta chains from one sample in a study of shared clonotypes between healthy human individuals. TCRdb keeps only in-frame clones here, not all; method: immunoSEQ multiplex PCR. Among around 640,000 clones listed, approximately 96% were seen once. The sample consisted of naive CD8+ T cells sorted from blood. These receptors came from a woman aged 25 to 45 in good health. The CDR3 runs from the conserved cysteine through the conserved F or W. A D gene is named only where the DNA matches it firmly. Not all rows give a size; the values are once, few, many and, for expanded clones, a class.

D gene	clone size	V gene	J gene	CDR3 protein	CDR3 DNA
.	.	TRBV28	TRBJ1-2	CASSLVQGFSYGYTF	TGTGCCAGCAGTTTAGTTCAGGGGTTTTCCTATGGCTACACCTTC
.	.	TRBV27	TRBJ2-3	CASSLRIGGRVLDTQYF	TGTGCCAGCAGTTTAAGAATCGGGGGGCGGGTTTTGGATACGCAGTATTTT
TRBD2	.	TRBV5-4	TRBJ2-5	CASTETSGPQETQYF	TGTGCCAGCACCGAGACTAGCGGCCCCCAAGAGACCCAGTACTTC
.	.	TRBV28	TRBJ1-2	CASSQVGKLYGYTF	TGTGCCAGCAGCCAAGTGGGGAAACTATATGGCTACACCTTC
.	.	TRBV10-2	TRBJ1-1	CARSEYPGVNTEAFF	TGCGCCAGAAGTGAATACCCAGGGGTGAACACTGAAGCTTTCTTT
TRBD2	.	TRBV27	TRBJ2-7	CASSLGLVHEQYF	TGTGCCAGCAGTTTGGGACTAGTCCACGAGCAGTACTTC
TRBD2	.	TRBV5-1	TRBJ2-7	CASSLVTSGSFEQYF	TGCGCCAGCAGCTTGGTGACTAGCGGGAGCTTCGAGCAGTACTTC
.	.	TRBV29-1	TRBJ1-1	CSVSSGLNTEAFF	TGCAGCGTTTCTTCAGGGTTGAACACTGAAGCTTTCTTT
.	.	TRBV9	TRBJ1-3	CASSPGVGATIYF	TGTGCCAGCAGCCCAGGGGTCGGTGCCACCATATATTTT
.	.	TRBV5-6	TRBJ2-3	CASSLGRLGTDTQYF	TGTGCCAGCAGCTTGGGGCGGCTCGGCACAGATACGCAGTATTTT
.	few	TRBV27	TRBJ1-5	CASSPNLSNQPQHF	TGTGCCAGCAGTCCCAACCTTAGCAATCAGCCCCAGCATTTT
TRBD1	.	TRBV4-2	TRBJ1-1	CASSPRDRNTEAFF	TGTGCCAGCAGCCCCCGGGACAGGAACACTGAAGCTTTCTTT
.	.	TRBV4-1	TRBJ1-2	CASSPGRTNYGYTF	TGCGCCAGCAGCCCCGGACGGACTAACTATGGCTACACCTTC
TRBD2	.	TRBV13	TRBJ2-3	CASSGKREGADTQYF	TGTGCCAGCAGCGGCAAGCGGGAAGGCGCAGATACGCAGTATTTT
.	.	TRBV11-3	TRBJ2-1	CASSVEGTYNEQFF	TGTGCCAGCAGCGTCGAGGGCACCTACAATGAGCAGTTCTTC
.	.	TRBV28	TRBJ2-5	CASRPQGGGETQYF	TGTGCCAGCAGGCCGCAAGGAGGGGGCGAGACCCAGTACTTC
.	.	TRBV28	TRBJ2-7	CASSYNEQYF	TGTGCCAGCAGTTATAACGAGCAGTACTTC
.	.	TRBV27	TRBJ2-1	CASSSPGSSYNEQFF	TGTGCCAGCAGTTCCCCCGGGAGCTCCTACAATGAGCAGTTCTTC
.	.	TRBV27	TRBJ2-2	CASSGQRSNTGELFF	TGTGCCAGCAGCGGACAGAGATCCAACACCGGGGAGCTGTTTTTT
TRBD2	once	TRBV5-6	TRBJ2-1	CASSLRLAGRYNEQFF	TGTGCCAGCAGCTTGAGACTAGCGGGAAGGTACAATGAGCAGTTCTTC
.	.	TRBV10-2	TRBJ1-1	CASNTGSDTEAFF	TGCGCCAGCAACACAGGGTCTGACACTGAAGCTTTCTTT
.	.	TRBV7-9	TRBJ2-7	CASSLENFTGKHSYEQYF	TGTGCCAGCAGCTTAGAAAATTTCACAGGGAAACACTCCTACGAGCAGTACTTC
TRBD1	.	TRBV10-1	TRBJ2-5	CASQGAMEETQYF	TGCGCCAGCCAGGGGGCAATGGAAGAGACCCAGTACTTC
.	once	TRBV9	TRBJ2-2	CASSAQGQMNTGELFF	TGTGCCAGCAGCGCACAGGGACAAATGAACACCGGGGAGCTGTTTTTT
TRBD1	.	TRBV19	TRBJ1-5	CASSIWETGNQPQHF	TGTGCCAGTAGTATCTGGGAGACAGGGAATCAGCCCCAGCATTTT
.	.	TRBV15	TRBJ2-1	CATSPLLEGLSYNEQFF	TGTGCCACCAGTCCTCTGCTTGAGGGGCTATCCTACAATGAGCAGTTCTTC
TRBD2	.	TRBV19	TRBJ2-3	CASSTRGSGDTQYF	TGTGCCAGTAGCACCCGCGGGAGCGGGGATACGCAGTATTTT
TRBD2	few	TRBV27	TRBJ2-2	CASRVGAGGFLRQELFF	TGTGCCAGCAGAGTAGGGGCGGGAGGGTTTCTGAGGCAGGAGCTGTTTTTT
TRBD1	.	TRBV5-8	TRBJ2-1	CASSLGTGEGGEQFF	TGTGCCAGCAGCCTAGGGACAGGCGAAGGGGGTGAGCAGTTCTTC
.	once	TRBV11-3	TRBJ2-1	CASSPLPAIEQFF	TGTGCCAGCAGCCCGCTCCCCGCGATTGAGCAGTTCTTC
TRBD2	.	TRBV30	TRBJ2-7	CAWSWGGGASTYEQYF	TGTGCCTGGAGTTGGGGCGGGGGGGCCTCGACCTACGAGCAGTACTTC
.	.	TRBV6-5	TRBJ2-1	CASSLAEGGEQFF	TGTGCCAGCAGTTTAGCGGAGGGGGGTGAGCAGTTCTTC
.	.	TRBV27	TRBJ2-1	CASGAGFYNEQFF	TGTGCCAGCGGCGCGGGGTTCTACAATGAGCAGTTCTTC
TRBD1	.	TRBV27	TRBJ2-4	CASGAGTGANIQYF	TGTGCCAGCGGTGCCGGGACAGGGGCAAACATTCAGTACTTC
.	.	TRBV25-1	TRBJ2-5	CASSERVRWQKQETQYF	TGTGCCAGCAGTGAACGGGTAAGGTGGCAGAAACAAGAGACCCAGTACTTC
TRBD2	.	TRBV5-6	TRBJ2-7	CASSLLAGGWDEQYF	TGTGCCAGCAGCTTACTAGCGGGAGGTTGGGACGAGCAGTACTTC
.	.	TRBV20-1	TRBJ2-2	CSALGGELFF	TGCAGTGCCCTGGGAGGGGAGCTGTTTTTT
TRBD2	.	TRBV29-1	TRBJ2-1	CSVGGLAGDRGGEQFF	TGCAGCGTCGGAGGACTAGCGGGAGACCGAGGGGGGGAGCAGTTCTTC
.	.	TRBV9	TRBJ2-3	CASSRDEDTQYF	TGTGCCAGCAGCAGGGATGAGGATACGCAGTATTTT
TRBD1	.	TRBV4-1	TRBJ2-7	CASSSWDRGFEQYF	TGCGCCAGCAGCTCGTGGGACAGGGGGTTCGAGCAGTACTTC
TRBD1	.	TRBV27	TRBJ1-2	CASSLSGGADGYTF	TGTGCCAGCAGCCTTTCAGGGGGGGCGGATGGCTACACCTTC
.	.	TRBV19	TRBJ2-7	CASSLAKGYEQYF	TGTGCCAGTAGCCTAGCCAAGGGGTACGAGCAGTACTTC